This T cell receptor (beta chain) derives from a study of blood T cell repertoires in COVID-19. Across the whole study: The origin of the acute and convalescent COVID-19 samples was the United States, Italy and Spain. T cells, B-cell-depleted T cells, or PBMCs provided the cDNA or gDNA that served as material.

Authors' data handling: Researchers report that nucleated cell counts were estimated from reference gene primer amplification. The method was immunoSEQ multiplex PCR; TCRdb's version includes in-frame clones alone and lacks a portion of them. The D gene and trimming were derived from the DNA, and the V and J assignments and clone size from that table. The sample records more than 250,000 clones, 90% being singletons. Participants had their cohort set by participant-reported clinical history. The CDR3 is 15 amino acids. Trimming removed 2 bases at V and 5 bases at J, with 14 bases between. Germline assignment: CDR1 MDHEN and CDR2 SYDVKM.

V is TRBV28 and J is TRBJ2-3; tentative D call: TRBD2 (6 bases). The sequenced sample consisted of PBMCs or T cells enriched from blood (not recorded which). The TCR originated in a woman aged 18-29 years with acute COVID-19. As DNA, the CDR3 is TGTGCCAGCAGTTTAGGTCGGGGCGGGATAGATACGCAGTATTTT. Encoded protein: CASSLGRGGIDTQYF. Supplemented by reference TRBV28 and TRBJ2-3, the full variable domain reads DVKVTQSSRYLVKRTGEKVFLECVQDMDHENMFWYRQDPGLGLRLIYFSYDVKMKEKGDIPEGYSVSREKKERFSLILESASTNQTSMYLCASSLGRGGIDTQYFGPGTRLTVL.